This TCR beta chain was captured by sequencing in a study of beta chain features in type 1 diabetes. Study overall: Across the samples, about 110,000,000 sorted cells were examined in total. Study-level findings and limits: Diminished insertions and augmented deletions at VDJ junctions characterized type 1 diabetes patients. When Type 1 diabetes patients were examined, their TCRB CDR3s proved moderately but significantly shorter in all four CD4+ subsets.

Expressed TCRB transcripts were sequenced because the isolated RNA had all been reverse transcribed beforehand. Method: immunoSEQ multiplex PCR; TCRdb's copy keeps in-frame clones and lacks some. The sample holds hundreds of thousands of clones, around 15% seen once. There are 15 residues in the CDR3. V dropped 0 bases and J dropped 2 bases, with 11 bases sitting between them. Germline assignment: CDR1 SGHRS and CDR2 YFSETQ. CD45RO/CCR7/CD25/CD127/CD95/CD27 separated CD4+ naive, central memory, regulatory and stem cell-like memory cells by sorting. Purity (above 95%) was reached by all sorted populations. This clone was observed a handful of times. Its antigen remains unknown.

This clonotype originated in a man aged 25 to 45 with type 1 diabetes. The J gene is TRBJ2-5, the V gene TRBV5-1; the D gene is possibly TRBD1 (5 bases). Sequenced sample: naive CD4+ T cells from blood. The CDR3 is CASSLGQGPQETQYF. CDR3 DNA sequence: TGCGCCAGCAGCTTGGGTCAGGGCCCTCAAGAGACCCAGTACTTC.